Following are 17 T cell receptor beta chains from one sample sequenced in a study of T cell responses to AZD1222 COVID-19 vaccine. Produced via immunoSEQ multiplex PCR; TCRdb's table is partial and in-frame only. The repertoire holds roughly 50,000 clones, with 87% as singletons. Here the sequenced sample was peripheral blood, taken on day 0 of AZD1222 vaccination. Every receptor here comes from an adult in good health.

V gene TRBV28 combines with J gene TRBJ2-7, with TRBD2 as a possible D gene (6 bases). The CDR3 loop spans 15 amino acids. Trimming removed 5 bases at V and 6 bases at J, with 20 bases between. Germline lookup yields CDR1 MDHEN and CDR2 SYDVKM. This chain's CDR3 is CASSPRGGARIEQYF. In DNA form, the CDR3 reads TGTGCCAGCAGTCCAAGAGGAGGGGCGCGAATCGAGCAGTACTTC.

The rearrangement uses TRBV19 and TRBJ2-1; weak D call: TRBD1 (6 bases). The CDR3 is 14 amino acids. Germline V gives CDR1 LNHDA, CDR2 SQIVND (reference sequence). The ends were cut back, 9 bases at V and 7 bases at J, with 19 bases in the middle. The CDR3 loop is CASRDTSLRNEQFF. DNA for the CDR3: TGTGCCAGCCGGGACACCTCACTAAGGAATGAGCAGTTCTTC.

This clone is a singleton in its sample. CDR3 sequence: CASSLNRAGGVRSPLHF. CDR3 sequence (DNA): TGTGCCAGCAGCTTAAATCGTGCAGGGGGCGTACGGTCACCCCTCCACTTT. The chain has TRBV5-4 and TRBJ1-6, with 8 bases identical to TRBD1. Trimming removed 2 bases from V and 10 bases from J; junction bases left unmatched: 14. Germline CDR1 SGHNT, CDR2 YYREEE (reference sequence). The CDR3 contains 17 residues.

A single count supports this clone. The rearrangement links TRBV28 to TRBJ2-1; the D call may be TRBD1 or TRBD2 (5 bases each). Germline-derived CDR1 and CDR2 are MDHEN and SYDVKM. CDR3 size: 16 residues. Trimming took 8 bases from V and 7 from J, leaving 24 bases between them. The DNA for the CDR3 is TGTGCCAGCGCAACTAAGGGGACCCCCCGGAGAAATGAGCAGTTCTTC. It codes for CASATKGTPRRNEQFF.

This clone was found once. CDR3: CASSYPPGAITETQYF. In DNA form, the CDR3 reads TGTGCCAGCAGTTACCCACCAGGGGCTATTACAGAGACCCAGTACTTC. This rearrangement joins TRBV6-6 to TRBJ2-5, with D perhaps matching TRBD1 (6 bases). Per the germline V gene, CDR1 is MNHNY and CDR2 is SVGAGI (reference sequence). Trimming left V 2 bases short and J 4 bases short, with 17 bases between. This CDR3 is built from 16 residues.

The gene calls are TRBV7-9 and TRBJ2-7; D unresolved. Germline V gives CDR1 SEHNR, CDR2 FQNEAQ (reference sequence). The CDR3 totals 12 residues. Deletions cut 6 bases from V and 3 bases from J, with 9 bases between. CDR3 sequence (DNA): TGTGCCAGCAGTCAACAGAACTACGAGCAGTACTTC. Translating it yields CASSQQNYEQYF.

The chain recombines TRBV19 with TRBJ1-5; maybe TRBD1 (6 bases). This CDR3 comprises 14 residues. CDR1 and CDR2 from the germline V gene are LNHDA and SQIVND (reference sequence). V was cut by 3 bases and J by 6 bases, with 12 bases left in between. The DNA of the CDR3 is TGTGCCAGTAGTATCAGGGGACCGCTTCAGCCCCAGCATTTT. Its translation: CASSIRGPLQPQHF.

The rearrangement links TRBV12-3 or TRBV12-4 to TRBJ1-1; no clear D gene. Trimming removed 3 bases from V and 6 bases from J, with 8 bases in between. The CDR3 loop spans 12 amino acids. The CDR3 loop reads CASSLVGSEAFF. For the CDR3, the DNA is TGTGCCAGCAGTTTGGTTGGGTCTGAAGCTTTCTTT.

V and J are TRBV11-1 and TRBJ2-7; possibly TRBD2 for D (5 bases). V was trimmed by 5 bases and J by 7 bases, leaving 18 bases between them. CDR1 is SGHAT and CDR2 is FQDESV in the germline V gene (reference sequence). This CDR3 has 14 amino acids. CDR3 sequence reads: CASSGKRERGEQYF. DNA for the CDR3: TGTGCCAGCAGCGGAAAGAGGGAGCGAGGAGAGCAGTACTTC. The full variable domain, its missing parts supplied by reference TRBV11-1 and TRBJ2-7, is EAEVAQSPRYKITEKSQAVAFWCDPISGHATLYWYRQILGQGPELLVQFQDESVVDDSQLPKDRFSAERLKGVDSTLKIQPAELGDSAMYLCASSGKRERGEQYFGPGTRLTVT.

The chain couples TRBV4-1 to TRBJ2-7; D is tentatively TRBD1 or TRBD2 (5 bases each). V was pared by 2 bases and J by 0 bases, with 14 bases between. Looked up from germline, CDR1 is MGHRA and CDR2 is YSYEKL. This CDR3 has 16 residues. The CDR3 nucleotides read TGCGCCAGCAGCCAATCTACGACGGGGCTCTCCTACGAGCAGTACTTC. Translation gives CASSQSTTGLSYEQYF.

This chain uses TRBV2 with TRBJ1-5; perhaps TRBD1 as D (6 bases). The V gene lost 3 bases and the J gene lost 3 bases, with 9 bases spanning the gap. Germline V gene sequence: CDR1 SNHLY, CDR2 FYNNEI. This CDR3 has 14 residues. The CDR3 nucleotides are TGTGCCAGCAGTGACGGACAGCTCAATCAGCCCCAGCATTTT. Encoded protein: CASSDGQLNQPQHF.

V gene TRBV6-5 combines with J gene TRBJ2-1, with 7 bases identical to TRBD2. V shed 10 bases and J 2 bases; nucleotides not matched to a gene: 5. This CDR3 has 13 amino acids. Germline lookup yields CDR1 MNHEY and CDR2 SVGAGI. CDR3 coding DNA: TGTGCCATCCAGCGGGATACCTACAATGAGCAGTTCTTC. Protein: CAIQRDTYNEQFF.

This chain's CDR3 is CASSKGRTDSYEQYF. CDR3 nucleotide sequence: TGTGCCAGCAGCAAAGGGCGGACAGATTCCTACGAGCAGTACTTC. The chain combines TRBV21-1 with TRBJ2-7; TRBD1, as called in the table, went unchecked against the DNA. TRBV21-1 is a pseudogene segment. This CDR3 is built from 15 residues.

V and J are TRBV6-2 or TRBV6-3 and TRBJ2-2; weak D call: TRBD2 (5 bases). CDR1 MNHEY and CDR2 SVGEGT come from the germline V gene. Trimming removed 3 bases from V and 2 bases from J, with 10 bases in between. The CDR3 is 15 residues long. The DNA of the CDR3 is TGTGCCAGCAGTTATTTGGAGGAAAACACCGGGGAGCTGTTTTTT. This sequence encodes CASSYLEENTGELFF.

The chain carries TRBV12-3 or TRBV12-4 and TRBJ1-1, with D hard to call. The CDR3 is 12 amino acids. The V end lost 4 bases, the J end lost 5 bases, and 8 bases lay between the germline ends. The CDR3 DNA sequence: TGTGCCAGCAGTTCCGGTTGGACTGAAGCTTTCTTT. Residues: CASSSGWTEAFF.

The J gene is TRBJ1-5, the V gene TRBV18; a weak D match, TRBD1 (5 bases). The germline gives CDR1 KGHSH, CDR2 LQKENI. V shed 5 bases and J shed 3 bases, with 14 bases lying between them. CDR3 length: 15 amino acids. This CDR3 reads CASSFRDLHNQPQHF. CDR3 nucleotides: TGTGCCAGCTCATTCCGGGACCTCCACAATCAGCCCCAGCATTTT.

This clone was seen a single time. The chain joins TRBV6-5 to TRBJ1-2, with a weak D call TRBD1 (5 bases). The germline V and J ends were trimmed by 0 bases and 3 bases, with 8 bases remaining between them. The length of the CDR3 is 14 residues. Germline loops: CDR1 MNHEY, CDR2 SVGAGI. The CDR3 DNA reads as TGTGCCAGCAGTTACTCCCGGGGCGACTATGGCTACACCTTC. It encodes CASSYSRGDYGYTF.